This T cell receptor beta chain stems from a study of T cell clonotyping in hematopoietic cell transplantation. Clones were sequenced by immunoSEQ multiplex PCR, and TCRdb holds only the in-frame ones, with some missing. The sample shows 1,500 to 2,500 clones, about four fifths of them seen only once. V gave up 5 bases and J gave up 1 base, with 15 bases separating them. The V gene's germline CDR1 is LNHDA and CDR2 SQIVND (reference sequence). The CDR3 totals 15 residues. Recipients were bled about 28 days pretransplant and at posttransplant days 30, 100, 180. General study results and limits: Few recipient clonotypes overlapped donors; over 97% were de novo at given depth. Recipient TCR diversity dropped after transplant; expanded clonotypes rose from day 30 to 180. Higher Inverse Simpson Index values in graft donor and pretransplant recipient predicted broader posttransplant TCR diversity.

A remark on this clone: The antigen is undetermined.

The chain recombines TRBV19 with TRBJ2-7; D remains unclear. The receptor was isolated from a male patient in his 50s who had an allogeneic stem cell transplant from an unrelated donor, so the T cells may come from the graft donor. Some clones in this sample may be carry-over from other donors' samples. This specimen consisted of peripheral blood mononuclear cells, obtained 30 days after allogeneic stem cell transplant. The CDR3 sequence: CASSPPGSNSYEQYF. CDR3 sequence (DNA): TGTGCCAGTAGTCCCCCCGGGTCCAATTCCTACGAGCAGTACTTC.